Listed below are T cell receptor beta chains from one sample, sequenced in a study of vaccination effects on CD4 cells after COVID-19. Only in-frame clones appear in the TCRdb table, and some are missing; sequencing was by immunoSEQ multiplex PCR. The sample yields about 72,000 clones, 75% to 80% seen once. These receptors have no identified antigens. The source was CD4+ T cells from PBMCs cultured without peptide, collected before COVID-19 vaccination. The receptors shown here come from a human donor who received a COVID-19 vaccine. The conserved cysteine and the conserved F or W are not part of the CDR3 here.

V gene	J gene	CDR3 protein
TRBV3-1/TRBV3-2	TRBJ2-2	ASSPARFGLAGDTGELF
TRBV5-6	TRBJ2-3	ASSLRTSGGSSTDTQY
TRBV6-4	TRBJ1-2	ASSDPGQGGGYT
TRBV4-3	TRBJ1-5	ASSQETGYNQPQH
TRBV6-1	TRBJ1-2	ASSDTNYGYT
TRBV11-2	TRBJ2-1	ASSQGGLNEQF
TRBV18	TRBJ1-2	ASSPVLRGNYGYT
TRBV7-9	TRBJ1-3	ASSWVLGAGNTIY
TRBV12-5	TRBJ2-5	ASAQPRQALQETQY
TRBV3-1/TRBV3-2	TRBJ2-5	ASSQEFVGLGGTQY
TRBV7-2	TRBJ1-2	ASSLGSSTLVYT
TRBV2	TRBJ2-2	ASSESGGRNTGELF